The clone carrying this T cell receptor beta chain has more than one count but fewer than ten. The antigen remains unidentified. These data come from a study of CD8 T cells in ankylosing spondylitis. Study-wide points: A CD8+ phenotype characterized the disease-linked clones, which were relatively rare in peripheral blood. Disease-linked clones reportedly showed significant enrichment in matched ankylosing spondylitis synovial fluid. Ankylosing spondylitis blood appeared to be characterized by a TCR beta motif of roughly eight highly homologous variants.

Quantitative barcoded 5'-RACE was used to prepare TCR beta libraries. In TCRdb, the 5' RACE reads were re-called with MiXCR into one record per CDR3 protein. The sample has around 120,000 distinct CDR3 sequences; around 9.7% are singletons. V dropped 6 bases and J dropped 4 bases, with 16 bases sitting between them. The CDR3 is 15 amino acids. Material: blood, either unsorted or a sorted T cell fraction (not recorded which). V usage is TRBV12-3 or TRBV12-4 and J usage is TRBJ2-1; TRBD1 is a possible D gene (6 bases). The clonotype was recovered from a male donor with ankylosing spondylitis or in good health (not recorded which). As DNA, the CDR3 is TGTGCCAGCAGCCGTCCGGGACACAATTACAATGAGCAGTTCTTC. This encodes CASSRPGHNYNEQFF.